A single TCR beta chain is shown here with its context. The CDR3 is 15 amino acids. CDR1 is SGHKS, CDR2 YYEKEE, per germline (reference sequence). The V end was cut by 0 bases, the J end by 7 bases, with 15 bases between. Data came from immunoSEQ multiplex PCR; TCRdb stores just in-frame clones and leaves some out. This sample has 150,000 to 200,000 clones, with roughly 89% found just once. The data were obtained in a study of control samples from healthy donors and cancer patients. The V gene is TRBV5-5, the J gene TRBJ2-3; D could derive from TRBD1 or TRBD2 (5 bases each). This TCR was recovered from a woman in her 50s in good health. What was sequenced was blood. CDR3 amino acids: CASSLGQGGHNTQYF. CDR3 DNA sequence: TGTGCCAGCAGCTTGGGTCAGGGCGGGCACAATACGCAGTATTTT.